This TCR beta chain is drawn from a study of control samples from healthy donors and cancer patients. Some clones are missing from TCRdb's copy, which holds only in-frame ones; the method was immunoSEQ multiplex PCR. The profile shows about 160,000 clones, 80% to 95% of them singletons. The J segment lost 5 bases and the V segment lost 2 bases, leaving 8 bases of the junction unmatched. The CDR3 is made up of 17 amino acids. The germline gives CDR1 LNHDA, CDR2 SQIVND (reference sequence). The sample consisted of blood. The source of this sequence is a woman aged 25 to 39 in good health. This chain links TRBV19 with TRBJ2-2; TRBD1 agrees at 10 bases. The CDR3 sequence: CASSIWGPDRGTGELFF. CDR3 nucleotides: TGTGCCAGTAGTATATGGGGCCCGGACAGGGGGACCGGGGAGCTGTTTTTT.